This TCR beta chain was retrieved from a study of regulatory T cells in long-lasting Graves disease (dated by TCRdb to the early 2020s). With respect to the entire study: Newly diagnosed Graves' disease patients had taken antithyroid drugs for less than 3 months. Persistent Graves' disease patients were compared with newly diagnosed Graves' disease patients by peripheral blood TCR sequencing and RNA sequencing. The study was registered as a clinical trial and conducted in China. TCR sequencing covered 13 persistent and around 20 newly diagnosed Graves' disease patients, approximately 33 samples in total. Points the paper makes about the study in general: As a limitation, the authors acknowledged that the small sample size may reduce accuracy. Persistent disease showed preferential use of TRBV28, TRBJ1-2 and TRBJ2-5, whereas newly diagnosed disease favored TRBV20-1 and TRBJ2-1. Compared with newly diagnosed patients, patients with persistent Graves' disease had lower TCR Shannon entropy and fewer highly expanded clones, which suggests clonal expansion. A larger number of public clonotypes was shared among persistent patients (approximately 2,600) than among newly diagnosed patients (around 890). Peripheral blood alone was examined, since thyroid tissue, which constituted the primary lesion, could not be accessed. Only the TCR beta chain was sequenced and analyzed.

The time point label for this specimen denotes: newly diagnosed GD, antithyroid drugs for less than 3 months. For both TCR sequencing and RNA sequencing, RNA was extracted from PBMCs using TRIzol. Graves' disease was diagnosed according to American Thyroid Association guidelines. Patients for the study were recruited at an endocrinology department in Xi'an, China. From each patient, about 9 milliliters of peripheral blood was collected into an EDTA anticoagulant tube. Ficoll Paque Plus density gradient separation was used to isolate PBMCs, and no further T cell sorting was done. An Agilent 2100 Bioanalyzer and agarose gel were used to assess RNA quality, and a NanoDrop 2000 was used to measure RNA concentration. CDR3 length: 15 amino acids, cysteine to phenylalanine. Kept here is only the CDR3 DNA, which spans 45 bases and is read in frame from base 1. Trimmed from V: 5 bases; trimmed from J: 2 bases; junction bases lacking a gene match: 5. The germline V gene specifies SGHAT as CDR1 and FQNNGV as CDR2.

The library relied on multiplex PCR. Sequenced on an Illumina HiSeq 4000. iRepertoire HTBI primers and Arm-PCR amplification of CDR3 regions were used to construct TCR beta libraries. PCR products were gel purified before sequencing. On the study's bioinformatics: Across samples, around 62 TRBV and over 11 TRBJ segments were identified and used for gene usage analysis of CDR3 amino acid clonotypes. Filtered high-quality paired reads were merged into contigs using COPE and FqMerger. Contigs were aligned with BLAST to IMGT TRBV, TRBD and TRBJ reference genes, and CDR3 was defined per IMGT. Highly expanded clones were defined as clonotypes with a frequency above 0.1%. Repertoire diversity was measured by Shannon entropy, and V-J evenness by the Gini coefficient. Public clonotypes were defined as clonotypes shared by more than one individual. The public reads were reanalyzed by TCRdb: fastp trimming at Q25, MiXCR alignment, in-frame beta chains only. Identical CDR3 protein sequences are pooled into one entry, listed with their most common genes and DNA. Here the V and J calls rest on TCRdb's processing, not on the authors' analysis. The sample profile shows about 440,000 distinct CDR3 sequences; about 16% of them were found once. Together, the top ten hold under 30% of the sample.

This clonotype has ten or more counts. Its cognate antigen has yet to be identified. No base qualities exist here, and no much larger clone lies one base off it. The same sample was also used in a study of T cells in Graves' hyperthyroidism and ophthalmopathy. The second study's authors report: Stable Graves' hyperthyroidism was defined as the absence of progression to ophthalmopathy over 18 months of follow-up. The hyperthyroidism patients were between 18 and 65 years old and newly diagnosed, with a disease duration of less than 2 months. Any patient with an uncontrolled infection, another autoimmune disease, pregnancy or lactation was excluded. Diagnoses were established on the basis of clinical symptoms, serum thyroxine and TRAb, thyroid ultrasound, and orbital computed tomography. The first round of RT-PCR for the TCR CDR3 was performed with the HTBI primer set and the Qiagen OneStep RT-PCR kit. Most expanded thyroid clonotypes (frequency above 0.001) were also detected in blood, a finding suggesting that blood repertoires may reflect thyroid immune responses. A model built on a 13 V-J signature distinguished ophthalmopathy from stable hyperthyroidism, reaching about 88% sensitivity and under 84% specificity in cross-validation and 80%/75% in testing. In validation, the model predicted progression to ophthalmopathy a median of about 6.8 months before onset, with about 67% sensitivity and just under 75% specificity. To identify distinguishing TCR V-J signatures, a discovery cohort of about 95 patients was used, comprising some 45 with Graves' ophthalmopathy and under 60 with stable Graves' hyperthyroidism. Prospective prediction of ophthalmopathy was tested in an independent validation cohort consisting of roughly 20 hyperthyroidism patients and approximately 16 patients who later progressed to ophthalmopathy. The 100 or so discovery patients were randomly divided into training and test sets at a 7:3 ratio. In more than 5 Graves' hyperthyroidism patients, the study also compared T-cell repertoires from thyroid tissue with T-cell repertoires from blood. Once sampling was done, hyperthyroidism patients were given methimazole at a starting dose of 30 mg daily, whereas ophthalmopathy patients were given high-dose intravenous methylprednisolone. Libraries were constructed in a second round of multiplex PCR, after which size selection and purification were performed. The libraries were sequenced on an Illumina HiSeq2000 using paired-end 100 bp reads. SOAPnuke was used to process the raw data, removing reads that contained adapters or uncalled bases, had a mean Phred below 15, or lacked an exact match to the constant primer or identifier. COPE v1.2.5 was used to merge the high-quality paired reads, and each unique nucleotide sequence was defined as a clonotype. MiTCR v1.1 was used to align clonotypes to the IMGT TRBV, TRBD and TRBJ reference segments. Only V-J combinations with frequency above 0.0001, covering 99% to 99.2% of repertoires, were analysed. The TCS score was defined as F50 (clonal expansion) divided by E x V (chaos), with BLOSUM62-based TCRdist calculated between CDR3 peptides within each V-J. Welch's t-statistics and random forest reduced fewer than 550 V-J features to 10 to 15, which were used in a naive Bayes classifier (R e1071). Sample size was not statistically predetermined, and blinding of investigators to group allocation was not performed. According to the paper, TCR Vbeta CDR3 sequencing was carried out on 120 to 150 peripheral blood samples, which came from about 45 ophthalmopathy, roughly 75 hyperthyroidism and about 17 progressor patients.

The specimen comprised peripheral blood mononuclear cells (PBMCs), sampled at new diagnosis, from a patient treated with antithyroid drugs. The sequence derives from a young woman with Graves disease. Donor details come from another sample of the same person, matched by shared clones. The chain joins TRBV11-2 to TRBJ2-5; 10 central bases correspond to TRBD2. The encoded CDR3 is CASSPRTSGQETQYF. The DNA sequence follows: TGTGCCAGCAGCCCCAGGACTAGCGGTCAAGAGACCCAGTACTTC.